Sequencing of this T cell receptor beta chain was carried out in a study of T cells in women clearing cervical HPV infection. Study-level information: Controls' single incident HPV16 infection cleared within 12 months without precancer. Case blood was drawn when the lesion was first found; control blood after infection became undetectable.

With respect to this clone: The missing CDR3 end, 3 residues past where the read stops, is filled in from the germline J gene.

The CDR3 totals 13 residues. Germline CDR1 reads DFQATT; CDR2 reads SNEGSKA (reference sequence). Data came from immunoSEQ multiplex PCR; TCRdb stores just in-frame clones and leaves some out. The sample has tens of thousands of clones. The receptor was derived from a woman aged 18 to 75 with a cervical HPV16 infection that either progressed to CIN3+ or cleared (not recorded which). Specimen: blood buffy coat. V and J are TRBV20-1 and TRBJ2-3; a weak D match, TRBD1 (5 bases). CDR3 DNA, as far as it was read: TGCAGTGCCGTCACAGGAGCTTATCAGCCG. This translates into CSAVTGAYQP. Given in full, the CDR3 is CSAVTGAYQPQYF.